This TCR beta chain was sequenced for a study of identical twins. Trimming pared 0 bases from V and 7 bases from J, leaving 18 bases between. The CDR3 has 16 residues. Germline V CDR1 and CDR2: ENHRY, SYGVKD. The authors used template switching to add a universal primer site and gave cDNA unique molecular identifiers. TCRdb used MiXCR to reprocess the 5' RACE reads, holding one entry per CDR3 protein. This table holds about 720,000 distinct CDR3 sequences, roughly 18% found once. This clonotype has just a few counts. The same sample was also used in a study of T cells expressing NK-cell markers. That source notes: Of eight sequenced donors, seven were HCMV-seropositive and one HCMV-seronegative. Among CD8+ T cells from roughly six donors, dominant NKG2C+ clonotypes accounted for roughly 1.0-7.0%. Researchers report these clonotypes also headed the CD3+CD56-NKG2C+ fraction in a handful of donors.

J is TRBJ1-1 and V is TRBV10-3, with D possibly TRBD1 on 5 matching bases. The source is a woman under 30 in good health. Material: PBMCs. The CDR3 region has the DNA TGTGCCATCAGTGAGTCGAAAGGCGGGACCTATAATGAAGCTTTCTTT. This translates into CAISESKGGTYNEAFF.